Following are 20 T cell receptor beta chains from one sample sequenced in a study of Ad26.COV2.S vaccination and SARS-CoV-2 variants. Here immunoSEQ multiplex PCR was the method, and the copy in TCRdb shows in-frame clones only, minus some. There are about 350,000 clones in the sample; roughly 81% occur only once, and roughly 3.3% lies in the top ten. This sample's treatment: 15 to 20 received Ad26.COV2.S at low or high dose, single or two shots; 5 received placebo; per-sample allocation not given. Collection of the samples took place on day 63 after the first injection of vaccine or placebo. The material was peripheral blood, obtained in a trial of Ad26.COV2.S vaccine versus placebo. The source of these receptors is a person aged 18-65 years who received the Ad26.COV2.S COVID-19 vaccine or a placebo.

This sequence joins TRBV5-1 and TRBJ1-1; perhaps TRBD1 as D (5 bases). Germline V gives CDR1 SGHRS, CDR2 YFSETQ. The CDR3 loop spans 15 amino acids. V shed 3 bases and J shed 0 bases, with 12 bases lying between them. CDR3 nucleotides: TGCGCCAGCAGCTCGGCGACAGCTATGAACACTGAAGCTTTCTTT. Residues: CASSSATAMNTEAFF.

The chain combines TRBV29-1 with TRBJ2-2; 7 positions agree with TRBD2. In germline, CDR1 is SQVTM, CDR2 ANQGSEA. The CDR3 consists of 16 residues. After removal of 1 base from V and 2 bases from J, the junction contained 7 bases not matched to a gene. This chain's CDR3 is CSVEAPGGINTGELFF. For the CDR3, the DNA is TGCAGCGTTGAAGCCCCCGGGGGGATAAACACCGGGGAGCTGTTTTTT.

J is TRBJ2-7 and V is TRBV6-5, with D unresolved. V shed 10 bases and J shed 3 bases, with 19 bases lying between them. The CDR3 runs to 14 residues. Germline V lookup: CDR1 MNHEY, CDR2 SVGAGI. CDR3 sequence reads: CAIRSAFGDYEQYF. The CDR3 region has the DNA TGTGCCATCCGATCCGCATTTGGGGACTACGAGCAGTACTTC.

A word on this clone: At one end, the junction sequence differs from germline, possibly due to a read error. The chain couples TRBV9 to TRBJ2-1; a possible D gene is TRBD2 (5 bases). Germline CDR1 and CDR2: SGDLS and YYNGEE. The CDR3 spans 15 residues. The CDR3 sequence is CASSGVLRGDNGQFF. The CDR3 DNA reads as TGTGCCAGCAGCGGAGTACTCCGGGGTGACAATGGGCAGTTCTTC.

The rearrangement joins TRBV7-9 to TRBJ2-7; D ambiguous. The CDR3 is 13 amino acids. Trimming stripped 5 bases from V and 2 bases from J, with 10 bases between. CDR1 is SEHNR, CDR2 FQNEAQ, per germline (reference sequence). CDR3 bases: TGTGCCAGCAGCCTGGCCGGGCCCTACGAGCAGTACTTC. Its protein is CASSLAGPYEQYF.

The CDR3 loop reads CASSLLAAWSNEQFF. CDR3 nucleotide sequence: TGTGCCAGCAGTTTATTGGCTGCGTGGTCCAATGAGCAGTTCTTC. The rearrangement uses TRBV28 and TRBJ2-1; D remains unclear. V was pared by 1 base and J by 6 bases, with 13 bases between. The CDR3 runs 15 residues. Germline CDR1 reads MDHEN; CDR2 reads SYDVKM.

The chain combines TRBV28 with TRBJ1-1, with TRBD1 identical over 8 bases. J lost 5 bases, V lost 6 bases, and 14 bases had no gene match. CDR1 and CDR2 from the germline V gene are MDHEN and SYDVKM. This CDR3 is built from 16 residues. CDR3 sequence (DNA): TGTGCCAGCAGGTTCTTACAGGGGGACGCTACAACTGAAGCTTTCTTT. Translating gives CASRFLQGDATTEAFF. The whole variable domain, filled in from reference TRBV28 and TRBJ1-1, reads DVKVTQSSRYLVKRTGEKVFLECVQDMDHENMFWYRQDPGLGLRLIYFSYDVKMKEKGDIPEGYSVSREKKERFSLILESASTNQTSMYLCASRFLQGDATTEAFFGQGTRLTVV.

CDR3 loop: CASSFTADTIYF. Written as DNA, the CDR3 is TGTGCCAGCAGCTTCACCGCCGACACCATATATTTT. The chain carries TRBV7-9 and TRBJ1-3, with D unresolved. The CDR3 has 12 residues. The germline V gene has CDR1 SEHNR and CDR2 FQNEAQ (reference sequence). V gave up 3 bases and J gave up 8 bases, with 8 bases separating them.

The chain has TRBV7-2 and TRBJ1-2; D is ambiguous. V was clipped by 5 bases and J by 8 bases, with 15 bases between them. Germline CDR1 SGHTA, CDR2 FQGNSA. This CDR3 comprises 13 residues. The CDR3 DNA reads as TGTGCCAGCAGCATAGGGCCGGGAGGGGGCTACACCTTC. It yields the protein CASSIGPGGGYTF.

Concerning this clone: A read error is possible here, since a much larger clone lies one base away. The same CDR3 arises from other DNA sequences in this sample as well. The chain carries TRBV5-6 and TRBJ2-7, with a tentative D call TRBD2 (5 bases). The CDR3 has 12 amino acids. The V and J ends lost 0 bases and 4 bases respectively, with 5 bases between them. Germline V gene data show CDR1 as SGHDT and CDR2 as YYEEEE. Here the CDR3 reads CASSLGGYEQYF. Here the CDR3 DNA reads TGTGCCAGCAGCTTGGGAGGGTACGAGCAGTACTTC.

This chain uses TRBV7-9 with TRBJ2-1, with D unresolved. Germline V gene sequence: CDR1 SEHNR, CDR2 FQNEAQ (reference sequence). There are 11 residues in the CDR3. V was pared by 2 bases and J by 9 bases, with 5 bases between. The CDR3: CASSLIREQFF. CDR3 nucleotides: TGTGCCAGCAGCTTAATCCGTGAGCAGTTCTTC.

This clone was observed once. The chain has TRBV19 and TRBJ1-5; TRBD1 aligns across 7 bases. CDR3 length: 14 residues. After removal of 10 bases from V and 2 bases from J, the junction contained 8 bases not matched to a gene. Germline CDR1 is LNHDA and CDR2 is SQIVND (reference sequence). The CDR3 bases are TGTGCCATCGGGGGCGGACAGGGCAATCAGCCCCAGCATTTT. This translates into CAIGGGQGNQPQHF.

The chain combines TRBV28 with TRBJ2-6; TRBD1 matches 7 bases. The germline gives CDR1 MDHEN, CDR2 SYDVKM. J lost 0 bases, V lost 8 bases, and 1 base had no gene match. CDR3 length: 14 residues. For the CDR3, the DNA is TGTGCCAGCCGACAGGGCTCTGGGGCCAACGTCCTGACTTTC. Its protein product is CASRQGSGANVLTF.

V is TRBV20-1 and J is TRBJ2-1; D gene unclear. CDR1 is DFQATT and CDR2 is SNEGSKA in the germline V gene (reference sequence). The CDR3 runs to 16 residues. Trimming took off 3 bases at V and 0 bases at J, with 15 bases between the two ends. The chain's CDR3 is CSASILGGSSYNEQFF. As DNA, the CDR3 is TGCAGTGCTAGTATTCTGGGCGGAAGCTCCTACAATGAGCAGTTCTTC.

Worth noting for this clone: One end of the junction does not line up with germline, which may come from a read error. The chain uses TRBV10-3 and TRBJ2-3; the match to TRBD2 covers 9 bases. CDR1 is ENHRY, CDR2 SYGVKD, per germline. CDR3 size: 15 residues. Here the CDR3 DNA reads TGTGCCACCAGTAGCGGGAGCGGAGGCACAGATACGCAGTATTTT. This translates into CATSSGSGGTDTQYF.

The rearrangement uses TRBV7-7 and TRBJ2-5; weak D call: TRBD1 (5 bases). The CDR3 has 14 residues. Trimming cost V 5 bases and J 5 bases, with 15 bases left between them. Germline lookup yields CDR1 SSHAT and CDR2 FNYEAQ (reference sequence). The CDR3 nucleotides read TGTGCCAGCAGCCCAGGGTCGCGTGGCGAGACCCAGTACTTC. Its protein product is CASSPGSRGETQYF. The whole variable domain, remainder taken from reference TRBV7-7 and TRBJ2-5, is GAGVSQSPRYKVTKRGQDVTLRCDPISSHATLYWYQQALGQGPEFLTYFNYEAQPDKSGLPSDRFSAERPEGSISTLTIQRTEQRDSAMYRCASSPGSRGETQYFGPGTRLLVL.

This clone was seen once. The chain employs TRBV7-8 and TRBJ2-7; TRBD2 agrees at 7 bases. Germline values: CDR1 SGHVS, CDR2 FQNEAQ. CDR3 length: 15 amino acids. With 6 bases clipped from V and 1 base from J, the junction kept 9 bases outside the gene matches. CDR3: CASSSLADLSYEQYF. Written as DNA, the CDR3 is TGTGCCAGCAGTTCTCTAGCGGACCTTTCCTACGAGCAGTACTTC.

This clone was seen more than once but under ten times. The chain links TRBV11-3 to TRBJ2-3; D gene ambiguous. In germline, CDR1 is SGHNT, CDR2 YENEEA. Trimming left V 2 bases short and J 6 bases short, with 9 bases between. The CDR3 has 13 residues. The CDR3 DNA reads as TGTGCCAGCAGCTTACAGAAGTATGATACGCAGTATTTT. It codes for CASSLQKYDTQYF.

This clone appeared a single time. The chain uses TRBV7-9 and TRBJ2-7, with 15 bases that match TRBD2. The CDR3 runs to 16 residues. Germline V CDR1 and CDR2: SEHNR, FQNEAQ (reference sequence). V dropped 5 bases and J dropped 4; count of bases not matched to a gene: 6. The CDR3 region is CASSPGLAGGWYEQYF. As DNA, the CDR3 is TGTGCCAGCAGCCCGGGACTAGCGGGGGGCTGGTACGAGCAGTACTTC.

The V gene is TRBV9, the J gene TRBJ2-2; D possibly corresponds to TRBD1 (6 bases). V lost 3 bases to trimming and J lost 4 bases, with 13 bases between them. Germline CDR1 SGDLS, CDR2 YYNGEE. The CDR3 is 15 residues long. For the CDR3, the DNA is TGTGCCAGCAGCGGGGGGACATTACCCACCGGGGAGCTGTTTTTT. Protein: CASSGGTLPTGELFF.